Here is one T cell receptor (beta chain) with its context. Collection occurred without any documented infections or immune events in donors. Method: immunoSEQ multiplex PCR; TCRdb's copy keeps in-frame clones and lacks some. The repertoire holds around 120,000 clones, 80% to 90% seen once, with around 8.4% in the top ten. This sample was taken from a study of identifying expanded T cells in peripheral blood. This CDR3 region has 14 residues. The V end lost 5 bases, the J end lost 9 bases, and 14 bases lay between the germline ends. Germline V CDR1 and CDR2: SGHVS, FNYEAQ. Sequencing used blood. The chain combines TRBV7-6 with TRBJ1-6, with no clear D. This receptor was identified in a person between 18 and 70 years old in good health. DNA of the CDR3: TGTGCCAGCAGCCCCGCTTTAGACCCTTCACCCCTCCACTTT. It encodes CASSPALDPSPLHF. Filled out from reference TRBV7-6 and TRBJ1-6, the complete variable domain reads GAGVSQSPRYKVTKRGQDVALRCDPISGHVSLYWYRQALGQGPEFLTYFNYEAQQDKSGLPNDRFSAERPEGSISTLTIQRTEQRDSAMYRCASSPALDPSPLHFGNGTRLTVT.